This T cell receptor (beta chain) came from a study of beta chain features in type 1 diabetes. Sorted CD4+ subsets: naive, central memory, regulatory, stem cell-like memory (CD45RO/CCR7/CD25/CD127/CD95/CD27 panel). Germline V gene sequence: CDR1 SGHTA, CDR2 FQGNSA. With V trimmed by 1 base and J by 4 bases, 5 bases remained unmatched. The CDR3 runs to 16 residues. Whole-study findings and limits: When Type 1 diabetes patients were examined, their TCRB CDR3s proved moderately but significantly shorter in all four CD4+ subsets. Patients with type 1 diabetes showed fewer VDJ junction insertions and more deletions. cDNA-based sequencing might over-represent cells highly expressing TCR.

Expressed TCRB transcripts were sequenced because the entire RNA isolate underwent reverse transcription. Reads from naive, central memory and regulatory T cell samples averaged around 4 million. Measured with immunoSEQ multiplex PCR; TCRdb has only the in-frame clones, and not every one. The sample contains about 30,000 clones, roughly 50% of which appear only once. Of note for this clone: What it binds is not known.

The source is a young woman with type 1 diabetes. The sample comprised Tregs from blood. This rearrangement joins TRBV7-2 to TRBJ2-5; TRBD2 matches at 11 bases. This chain's CDR3 is CASSLVAGGHRETQYF. CDR3 nucleotide sequence: TGTGCCAGCAGCTTAGTAGCGGGAGGGCATAGAGAGACCCAGTACTTC.